Listed below are T cell receptor beta chains from one sample, sequenced in a study of cytomegalovirus exposure and HLA in healthy donors. Here immunoSEQ multiplex PCR was the method, and the copy in TCRdb shows in-frame clones only, minus some. This table holds roughly 150,000 clones, roughly 79% found once. Sequenced sample: PBMCs. The source of these receptors is a woman between 35 and 50 years old in good health and CMV-seronegative. CDR3s include the opening cysteine and the closing phenylalanine or tryptophan. Each record gives: CDR3 protein, CDR3 DNA, J gene, CDR3 length, V gene, D gene. D genes are given only for firm matches.

CASSGGRGRENYGYTF | TGTGCCAGCAGTGGAGGCAGGGGGCGTGAGAACTATGGCTACACCTTC | TRBJ1-2 | 16 | TRBV2 | TRBD1
CASSLTGTGGYEQYF | TGTGCCAGCAGCCTCACCGGGACAGGGGGCTACGAGCAGTACTTC | TRBJ2-7 | 15 | TRBV11-3 | TRBD1
CASSLAPGLAGSSYNEQFF | TGTGCCAGCAGCTTGGCCCCCGGACTAGCGGGGAGCTCCTACAATGAGCAGTTCTTC | TRBJ2-1 | 19 | TRBV5-8 | TRBD2
CASSLTSSIYNEQFF | TGTGCCAGCAGCCTAACGTCTAGCATATACAATGAGCAGTTCTTC | TRBJ2-1 | 15 | TRBV5-6 | -
CASSLQGEEQYF | TGTGCCAGCTCGCTACAGGGCGAGGAGCAGTACTTC | TRBJ2-7 | 12 | TRBV18 | -
CASSLASTGRTEAFF | TGTGCCAGCAGCTTAGCTTCGACAGGGCGGACTGAAGCTTTCTTT | TRBJ1-1 | 15 | TRBV7-9 | TRBD1
CASSLDGGQHQPQHF | TGCGCCAGCAGCTTGGACGGCGGTCAGCATCAGCCCCAGCATTTT | TRBJ1-5 | 15 | TRBV5-1 | -
CASRGGASSYEQYF | TGTGCCAGCCGCGGGGGGGCCAGCTCCTACGAGCAGTACTTC | TRBJ2-7 | 14 | TRBV27 | TRBD2
CASNLEGNTGELFF | TGCGCCAGCAACCTAGAGGGGAACACCGGGGAGCTGTTTTTT | TRBJ2-2 | 14 | TRBV5-1 | -
CASSLAGEDTQYF | TGTGCCAGCAGCTTGGCGGGGGAAGATACGCAGTATTTT | TRBJ2-3 | 13 | TRBV5-4 | -